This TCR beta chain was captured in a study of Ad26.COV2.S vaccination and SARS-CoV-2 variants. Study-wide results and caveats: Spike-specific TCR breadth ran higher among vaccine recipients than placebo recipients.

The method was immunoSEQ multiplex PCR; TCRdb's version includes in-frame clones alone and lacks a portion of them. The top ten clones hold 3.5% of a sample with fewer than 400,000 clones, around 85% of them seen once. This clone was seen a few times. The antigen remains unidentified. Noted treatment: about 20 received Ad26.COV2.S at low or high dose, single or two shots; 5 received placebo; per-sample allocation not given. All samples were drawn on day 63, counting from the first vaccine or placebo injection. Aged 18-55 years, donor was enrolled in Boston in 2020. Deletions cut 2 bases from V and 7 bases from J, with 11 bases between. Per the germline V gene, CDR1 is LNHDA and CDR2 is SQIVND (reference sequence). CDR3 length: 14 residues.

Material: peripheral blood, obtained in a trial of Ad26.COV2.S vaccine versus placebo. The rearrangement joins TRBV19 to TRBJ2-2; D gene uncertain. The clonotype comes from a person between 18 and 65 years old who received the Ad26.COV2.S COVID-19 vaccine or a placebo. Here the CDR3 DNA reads TGTGCCAGTAGTATAAGCCCTTGGGACGGGGAGCTGTTTTTT. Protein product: CASSISPWDGELFF.